Listed here are 3 T cell receptor beta chains from one sample, sequenced in a study of T cell changes during pregnancy in multiple sclerosis. Assay used: immunoSEQ multiplex PCR; TCRdb lists only in-frame clones, some missing. The table has 40,000 to 50,000 clones, about 92% seen once; the top ten hold approximately 11%. This specimen consisted of CD8+ T cells from peripheral blood mononuclear cells, obtained in the first trimester of pregnancy. Every receptor here comes from a female donor with multiple sclerosis, enrolled in a pregnancy study.

The V and J genes are TRBV7-9 and TRBJ2-3; D is perhaps TRBD2 (5 bases). Germline CDR1 is SEHNR and CDR2 is FQNEAQ (reference sequence). V was clipped by 5 bases and J by 4 bases, with 16 bases between them. The CDR3 sequence is 15 residues long. The CDR3 DNA is TGTGCCAGCAGCCGGGTGGAGGCGGGCCCAGATACGCAGTATTTT. Protein sequence: CASSRVEAGPDTQYF.

The chain recombines TRBV5-4 with TRBJ2-7; 7 bases map to TRBD1. The CDR3 contains 14 residues. Looked up from germline, CDR1 is SGHNT and CDR2 is YYREEE (reference sequence). J lost 2 bases, V lost 0 bases, and 2 bases had no gene match. For the CDR3, the DNA is TGTGCCAGCAGCTTGGGGGACAGCACCTACGAGCAGTACTTC. It is translated as CASSLGDSTYEQYF.

This sequence joins TRBV4-2 and TRBJ2-2; no clear D gene. The CDR3 covers 13 residues. The V end lost 3 bases, the J end lost 7 bases, and 9 bases lay between the germline ends. CDR1 is LGHNA and CDR2 is YNFKEQ in the germline V gene. Here the CDR3 reads CASSQGLGGELFF. In nucleotides, the CDR3 is TGTGCCAGCAGCCAGGGCCTGGGCGGGGAGCTGTTTTTT.